This entry lists 18 T cell receptor beta chains sequenced from one sample in a study of tumor-infiltrating lymphocytes in primary liver carcinoma (dated by TCRdb to about 2017). Total RNA and DNA were co-extracted without cell sorting from about 19-30 mg of bulk tissue using the AllPrep DNA/RNA mini kit. The sample was run on an Illumina HiSeq 2500. Starting from roughly 500 ng total RNA, TCRbeta-specific cDNA was produced by reverse transcription with a constant-region primer and ProtoScript II reverse transcriptase. Three nested multiplex PCR rounds, following a slightly modified ARM-PCR procedure, were used to build the TCRbeta libraries. The first two PCR rounds used multiplex TRBV1-TRBV30 forward primers with a Cbeta reverse primer, each for about 9 cycles. TCRdb's own reprocessing of the public reads used fastp at Q25 and MiXCR and kept productive beta chains. When rows share a CDR3 protein, they turn into one entry using the most common DNA and genes. This sample comprises about 30,000 distinct CDR3 sequences, roughly 78% of them detected only once. The top ten clonotypes cover around a third of the sample.

The sample consisted of liver tumor tissue from sampling region 3. Sample cell subset or site, as interpreted from the label and publication: tumor region T3, left-lateral pole. All receptors come from a young woman with primary liver carcinoma and hepatitis B virus infection.

The chain employs TRBV19 and TRBJ2-5, with 8 positions matching TRBD1. Trimming cost V 4 bases and J 4 bases; bases outside gene matches: 14. This CDR3 has 17 residues. Looked up from germline, CDR1 is LNHDA and CDR2 is SQIVND (reference sequence). CDR3 DNA: TGTGCCAGTAGTAATCCCGAAGCCGGGACAGGACGAGAGACCCAGTACTTC. Translation: CASSNPEAGTGRETQYF. The full variable domain, its missing parts supplied by reference TRBV19 and TRBJ2-5, is DGGITQSPKYLFRKEGQNVTLSCEQNLNHDAMYWYRQDPGQGLRLIYYSQIVNDFQKGDIAEGYSVSREKKESFPLTVTSAQKNPTAFYLCASSNPEAGTGRETQYFGPGTRLLVL.

The genes are TRBV11-2 and TRBJ1-2; D not certain. The CDR3 loop spans 14 amino acids. Germline assignment: CDR1 SGHAT and CDR2 FQNNGV. The CDR3 region is CAANLAFVFGGYTF. The CDR3 nucleotides read TGTGCTGCCAACTTAGCATTCGTGTTTGGCGGCTACACCTTC.

A note on this clonotype: This may be a read error: a much more frequent sequence differs by one nucleotide. The rearrangement joins TRBV11-1 to TRBJ1-6, with D hard to call. Germline V gives CDR1 SGHAT, CDR2 FQDESV (reference sequence). CDR3 size: 13 residues. The CDR3, as DNA: TGTCCCAGCAGCCGGAGACTGGTTTCACCCCTCCACTTT. Its protein is CPSSRRLVSPLHF.

As to this clonotype: The final CDR3 position lacks the conserved phenylalanine or tryptophan, pointing to a likely read error. The chain carries TRBV6-5 and TRBJ2-1, with TRBD2 as a possible D gene (6 bases). The germline V gene has CDR1 MNHEY and CDR2 SVGAGI. Trimming took 8 bases from V and 1 from J, leaving 15 bases between them. The CDR3 length is 15 residues. The CDR3 nucleotides read TGTGCCAGCTGTTGGACTACCGCGTCCTACAATGAGCAGTTCTTA. Translated: CASCWTTASYNEQFL.

This clonotype was recorded a few times. This chain uses TRBV5-4 with TRBJ2-3; tentatively, D is TRBD1 (5 bases). The CDR3 is 17 amino acids. Trimming shortened V by 7 bases and J by 6 bases, and 27 bases separated the two germline ends. Germline CDR1 SGHNT, CDR2 YYREEE (reference sequence). The CDR3: CASGVDGHPPPTDTQYF. The CDR3 DNA reads TGTGCCAGCGGTGTAGACGGACACCCTCCACCCACGGATACGCAGTATTTT. Variable domain in full (rest from reference TRBV5-4 and TRBJ2-3): ETGVTQSPTHLIKTRGQQVTLRCSSQSGHNTVSWYQQALGQGPQFIFQYYREEENGRGNFPPRFSGLQFPNYSSELNVNALELDDSALYLCASGVDGHPPPTDTQYFGPGTRLTVL.

This clonotype showed up just once. It may be a read error: a sequence one base away is much more abundant. This chain's CDR3 is CASSPRTTGLRKQYF. DNA for the CDR3: TGTGCCAGCAGCCCTCGGACGACAGGACTACGCAAGCAGTACTTC. The V and J genes are TRBV11-1 and TRBJ2-7; D may correspond to TRBD1 or TRBD2 (6 bases each). CDR1 is SGHAT, CDR2 FQDESV, per germline (reference sequence). The CDR3 is made up of 15 amino acids. V was pared by 5 bases and J by 8 bases, with 22 bases between.

Notes on this clonotype: This CDR3 is missing its conserved last phenylalanine or tryptophan, likely due to a read error. The CDR3 spells CASSPYRRVGELFI. CDR3 in DNA: TGTGCCAGCAGCCCTTATAGACGGGTCGGGGAACTGTTTATT. V and J are TRBV11-2 and TRBJ2-2; a possible D gene is TRBD2 (5 bases). CDR1 and CDR2 (germline): SGHAT, FQNNGV. The CDR3 totals 14 residues.

Of note for this clonotype: The junction departs from the called germline gene at one end, perhaps through a read error. The chain has TRBV11-2 and TRBJ2-2, with D uncertain. The CDR3 sequence is 16 residues long. Germline CDR1 SGHAT, CDR2 FQNNGV. The CDR3 reads CASSHDPQLNTRELFF. The CDR3 DNA sequence: TGTGCCAGCAGTCACGATCCCCAATTGAACACCAGGGAGCTGTTTTTT.

Concerning this clonotype itself: Its ends do not fully match the called genes, so a read error is possible. The CDR3 loop reads CASSTDMVLTQYF. The CDR3 DNA reads TGTGCAAGCAGTACCGACATGGTGCTGACCCAGTACTTC. The chain combines TRBV6-5 with TRBJ2-5; unclear D gene. From germline, CDR1 is MNHEY and CDR2 SVGAGI. This CDR3 has 13 amino acids.

As for this clonotype: An end of the junction differs from the germline gene, which may be a read error. V and J are TRBV7-8 and TRBJ2-3; 11 nucleotides line up with TRBD2. Germline V CDR1 and CDR2: SGHVS, FQNEAQ. This CDR3 spans 16 amino acids. CDR3 protein: CAGSLVAGGPGNTQYF. The CDR3 nucleotides read TGTGCCGGCAGCTTAGTAGCGGGAGGGCCTGGTAATACGCAGTATTTT.

This clonotype has at least ten counts. This chain joins TRBV7-9 and TRBJ2-1; D gene ambiguous. This CDR3 region has 12 residues. With 8 bases removed from V and 3 bases from J, the gap between germline ends came to 8 bases. Germline CDR1 is SEHNR and CDR2 is FQNEAQ (reference sequence). CDR3 protein: CASDDNYNEQFF. The CDR3 nucleotides are TGTGCCAGCGATGACAACTACAATGAGCAGTTCTTC.

With regard to this clonotype: Given a much more abundant clone one base away, this may be a read error. The chain carries TRBV11-1 and TRBJ1-2, with 7 positions matching TRBD1. Germline CDR1 is SGHAT and CDR2 is FQDESV (reference sequence). CDR3 length equals 14 residues. The CDR3 sequence is CASSSGQYPHGYIF. The CDR3 DNA follows: TGTGCCAGCAGCTCGGGACAGTACCCGCATGGCTACATCTTC.

In the case of this clonotype: The germline gene is not matched at one end of the junction; a read error may be the cause. This chain joins TRBV4-3 and TRBJ2-1, with D hard to call. The germline CDR1 and CDR2 sequences are LGHNA and YSLEER. The CDR3 is 14 amino acids. CDR3 loop: CASSHTELVNEQSF. The CDR3 DNA sequence: TGCGCCAGCAGCCATACAGAGTTGGTCAATGAGCAATCCTTC.

This clonotype turned up a few times. A read error may explain this, as a much larger clone is one base away. The CDR3 loop is CASSLGRVGRDQPQHF. The CDR3 coding sequence is TGTGCCAGCAGCTTAGGGAGGGTAGGCAGAGATCAACCCCAGCATTTT. This sequence joins TRBV11-2 and TRBJ1-5; D ambiguous. CDR1 SGHAT and CDR2 FQNNGV come from the germline V gene. This CDR3 has 16 residues.

This chain uses TRBV11-1 with TRBJ1-5; the D gene is possibly TRBD1 (5 bases). CDR1 is SGHAT and CDR2 is FQDESV in the germline V gene (reference sequence). V lost 7 bases to trimming and J lost 7 bases, with 23 bases between them. The CDR3 is 16 amino acids. CDR3 residues: CASNLPHRAWGQPQHF. In DNA, the CDR3 is TGTGCCAGCAACCTACCACATAGGGCATGGGGCCAGCCCCAGCATTTT.

This clonotype was counted once. An end of the junction differs from the germline gene, which may be a read error. The chain joins TRBV11-3 to TRBJ2-1, with TRBD2 identical over 13 bases. The CDR3 loop spans 15 amino acids. Germline lookup yields CDR1 SGHNT and CDR2 YENEEA. DNA of the CDR3: TGTGTCAGCAGCCCACTAGCGGGGGGGGGTTATGAGCAGTTCTTC. The encoded protein is CVSSPLAGGGYEQFF. Combining the CDR3 with reference TRBV11-3 and TRBJ2-1 gives the whole variable domain EAGVVQSPRYKIIEKKQPVAFWCNPISGHNTLYWYLQNLGQGPELLIRYENEEAVDDSQLPKDRFSAERLKGVDSTLKIQPAELGDSAVYLCVSSPLAGGGYEQFFGPGTRLTVL.

The chain combines TRBV6-1 with TRBJ2-7; TRBD1 aligns across 8 bases. Germline V gene lookup returns CDR1 MNHNS and CDR2 SASEGT. The V and J ends lost 7 bases and 3 bases, in that order; junction bases with no gene match: 11. This CDR3 is built from 15 residues. The CDR3 region is CASTFGQGTGYEQYF. In DNA form, the CDR3 reads TGTGCCAGCACCTTCGGACAGGGCACCGGCTACGAGCAGTACTTC.

This clonotype was counted only a few times. At one end the junction does not follow the germline gene, possibly because of a read error. The V gene is TRBV11-2, the J gene TRBJ2-3; 9 nucleotides line up with TRBD2. CDR3 length: 17 amino acids. The V gene's germline CDR1 is SGHAT and CDR2 FQNNGV. The CDR3 nucleotides read TGTGCCAGCAGCCATCTAGGGAGCGGGAGGCTCACAGATAGGCAGTATTTT. It specifies CASSHLGSGRLTDRQYF. The variable domain in full, with the rest retrieved from reference TRBV11-2 and TRBJ2-3, is EAGVAQSPRYKIIEKRQSVAFWCNPISGHATLYWYQQILGQGPKLLIQFQNNGVVDDSQLPKDRFSAERLKGVDSTLKIQPAKLEDSAVYLCASSHLGSGRLTDRQYFGPGTRLTVL.